One sample yielded the 9 T cell receptor beta chains listed below, sequenced in a study of graft-versus-host responses after intestinal transplantation. Repertoires were generated with immunoSEQ multiplex PCR, while TCRdb's copy carries only in-frame clones and drops some. The table shows around 100,000 clones, with roughly 87% occurring only once. No antigens are known for them. The source was unstimulated CD4+ T cells sorted from spleen or lymph node cells, collected before transplant. The receptors were gathered from a human donor who was the organ donor for an intestinal transplant.

The chain is built from TRBV9 and TRBJ1-5, with D unresolved. V was shortened by 0 bases and J by 3 bases, with 7 bases between the two germline ends. The germline V gene has CDR1 SGDLS and CDR2 YYNGEE. The CDR3 runs to 14 residues. In nucleotides, the CDR3 is TGTGCCAGCAGCGTAGCGCAGGCCAATCAGCCCCAGCATTTT. This gives the protein CASSVAQANQPQHF.

In this sample, this clone turned up once. This chain joins TRBV4-1 and TRBJ1-2; TRBD1 aligns across 9 bases. Germline CDR1 MGHRA, CDR2 YSYEKL. The length of the CDR3 is 15 residues. Unmatched junction bases numbered 9, after V lost 1 base and J lost 9 bases. This CDR3 is CASSQGAGTGFSYTF. CDR3 in DNA: TGCGCCAGCAGCCAAGGAGCCGGGACAGGGTTTAGCTACACCTTC.

The chain is built from TRBV14 and TRBJ1-6; no clear D. Trimming shortened V by 1 base and J by 7 bases, and 5 bases separated the two germline ends. This CDR3 has 13 residues. Germline CDR1 and CDR2: SGHDN and FVKESK. CDR3 DNA sequence: TGTGCCAGCAGCCAAGGACTAAATTCACCCCTCCACTTT. Translation gives CASSQGLNSPLHF.

This rearrangement joins TRBV7-3 to TRBJ2-2; tentative D call: TRBD2 (5 bases). Trimming cost V 2 bases and J 4 bases, with 5 bases left between them. Germline V gene sequence: CDR1 SGHTA, CDR2 FQGTGA. CDR3 length equals 13 residues. The chain's CDR3 is CASSLRGTGELFF. In nucleotides, the CDR3 is TGTGCCAGCAGCTTACGGGGCACCGGGGAGCTGTTTTTT.

This clone showed up just once. V usage is TRBV11-2 and J usage is TRBJ1-5, with D maybe TRBD1 (5 bases). CDR3 size: 14 residues. The V and J ends lost 1 base and 4 bases respectively, with 8 bases between them. Germline loops: CDR1 SGHAT, CDR2 FQNNGV. CDR3 DNA sequence: TGTGCCAGCAGCTTAGGGTCAGGGAATCAGCCCCAGCATTTT. It encodes CASSLGSGNQPQHF.

This chain links TRBV7-3 with TRBJ2-3; TRBD2 might be the D (6 bases). From germline, CDR1 is SGHTA and CDR2 FQGTGA. The germline V and J ends were trimmed by 5 bases and 6 bases, with 18 bases remaining between them. The CDR3 length is 15 residues. CDR3 sequence (DNA): TGTGCCAGCAGCCCGAGCTCGGGGGAACGTGATACGCAGTATTTT. It specifies CASSPSSGERDTQYF.

The chain carries TRBV5-1 and TRBJ1-2; TRBD1 matches 7 bases. J lost 0 bases, V lost 7 bases, and 6 bases had no gene match. This CDR3 contains 14 residues. In germline, CDR1 is SGHRS, CDR2 YFSETQ. Here the CDR3 DNA reads TGCGCCAGCTGGGAGACAGGGACTAACTATGGCTACACCTTC. As protein: CASWETGTNYGYTF.

V gene TRBV7-9 combines with J gene TRBJ1-1, with D hard to call. CDR1 and CDR2 (germline): SEHNR, FQNEAQ (reference sequence). The CDR3 has 11 residues. V lost 8 bases and J 3 bases, leaving 7 bases between the germline ends. This CDR3 is CASGKDTEAFF. CDR3 bases: TGTGCCAGCGGGAAGGACACTGAAGCTTTCTTT. Based on the CDR3 plus reference TRBV7-9 and TRBJ1-1, the full variable domain is DTGVSQNPRHKITKRGQNVTFRCDPISEHNRLYWYRQTLGQGPEFLTYFQNEAQLEKSRLLSDRFSAERPKGSFSTLEIQRTEQGDSAMYLCASGKDTEAFFGQGTRLTVV.

The chain joins TRBV6-5 to TRBJ1-2; a weak D match, TRBD1 (5 bases). Germline V lookup: CDR1 MNHEY, CDR2 SVGAGI. V lost 6 bases and J 4 bases, leaving 18 bases between the germline ends. This CDR3 comprises 15 residues. CDR3 DNA: TGTGCCAGCAGAAAAACTATGGGGGATTCCTATGGCTACACCTTC. The encoded protein is CASRKTMGDSYGYTF.